Shown below are 13 T cell receptor beta chains from a single sample sequenced in a study of regulatory T cells in long-lasting Graves disease (dated by TCRdb to the early 2020s). The sample's time point label, in plain terms: newly diagnosed GD, antithyroid drugs for less than 3 months. RNA was extracted from PBMCs in TRIzol for both TCR sequencing and RNA sequencing. To prepare the library, multiplex PCR was applied. The sample was run on an Illumina HiSeq 4000. TCR beta libraries were built with iRepertoire HTBI primers and Arm-PCR amplification of CDR3 regions. TCRdb itself trimmed the public reads at Q25 with fastp, ran MiXCR and retained productive beta chains. Here each entry gathers all rows of one CDR3 protein and keeps the most common genes and DNA. For this sample there are approximately 350,000 distinct CDR3 sequences; over 9.5% appear just once. Jointly, the top ten make up 18% of the sample.

This same sample was also taken into another study, of T cells in Graves' hyperthyroidism and ophthalmopathy.

The sequencing used peripheral blood mononuclear cells (PBMCs), collected at new diagnosis, from a patient treated with antithyroid drugs. The receptors stem from a woman aged 18-30 years with Graves disease. Donor details come from another sample of the same person, matched by shared clones.

This clonotype was seen many times. The chain recombines TRBV7-9 with TRBJ2-3; 15 bases map to TRBD2. The V and J ends lost 5 bases and 6 bases, in that order; junction bases with no gene match: 9. Germline CDR1 and CDR2: SEHNR and FQNEAQ (reference sequence). CDR3 length equals 17 residues. The CDR3 nucleotides read TGTGCCAGCAGCCCCTGGACTAGCGGGGGGGTCACGGATACGCAGTATTTT. Its translation: CASSPWTSGGVTDTQYF.

With regard to this clonotype: A much larger clone lies one base from this, so it may be a read error. The V gene is TRBV7-8, the J gene TRBJ2-7; the match to TRBD2 covers 7 bases. The V segment lost 0 bases and the J segment 1 base; nucleotides outside the gene matches: 0. This CDR3 contains 14 residues. Germline V gives CDR1 SGHVS, CDR2 FQNEAQ. CDR3 amino acids: CASSLARGSYEQYV. The CDR3 nucleotides read TGTGCCAGCAGCTTAGCGCGGGGGTCCTACGAGCAGTACGTC.

Ten or more counts support this clonotype. The chain has TRBV11-3 and TRBJ2-1, with D maybe TRBD2 (6 bases). The CDR3 runs 15 residues. Germline CDR1 and CDR2: SGHNT and YENEEA. Trimming stripped 4 bases from V and 0 bases from J, with 10 bases between. CDR3: CASSSGTHSYNEQFF. For the CDR3, the DNA is TGTGCCAGCAGCTCAGGGACTCACTCCTACAATGAGCAGTTCTTC.

The V gene is TRBV5-5, the J gene TRBJ1-1; tentative D call: TRBD1 (6 bases). The CDR3 consists of 16 residues. V dropped 1 base and J dropped 10 bases, with 23 bases sitting between them. The germline gives CDR1 SGHKS, CDR2 YYEKEE (reference sequence). CDR3 protein: CASSLWIGQRVFGAFF. CDR3 in DNA: TGTGCCAGCAGCTTGTGGATAGGACAGAGGGTTTTCGGAGCTTTCTTT.

This clonotype was seen at least ten times. This chain uses TRBV6-1 with TRBJ2-5; 14 bases match TRBD2. V lost 6 bases, J lost 7 bases, and 16 bases stayed unmatched. The CDR3 runs 18 residues. In germline, CDR1 is MNHNS, CDR2 SASEGT. CDR3 DNA: TGTGCCAGCAGACTACATCGCCGGACTAGCGGGGGGTATTGGACCCAGTACTTC. As protein: CASRLHRRTSGGYWTQYF.

In this sample, this clonotype turned up once. A read error is the likely source, as a far larger clone sits one nucleotide away. J is TRBJ2-1 and V is TRBV7-3, with a tentative D call TRBD2 (6 bases). CDR3 length: 15 amino acids. The V gene's germline CDR1 is SGHTA and CDR2 FQGTGA. With 3 bases removed from V and 5 bases from J, the gap between germline ends came to 14 bases. As DNA, the CDR3 is TGTGCCAGCAGCTTCACCGGGAGCACCCACAATGAGCAGTTCTTC. Its protein is CASSFTGSTHNEQFF.

A note on this clonotype: This sequence may be a read error, since a much larger clone differs from it by one base. The gene calls are TRBV29-1 and TRBJ2-1; D gene unclear. The CDR3 is made up of 14 amino acids. CDR1 and CDR2 (germline): SQVTM, ANQGSEA. In nucleotides, the CDR3 is TGCGGCGTTGAGCCGGTGAGCTCCTACAATGAGCAGTTCTTC. Protein product: CGVEPVSSYNEQFF.

About this clonotype: One junction end disagrees with the germline gene, perhaps due to a read error. The rearrangement joins TRBV6-2 or TRBV6-3 to TRBJ2-3; TRBD2 is a possible D gene (5 bases). The CDR3 length is 15 residues. Germline V lookup: CDR1 MNHEY, CDR2 SVGEGT. The CDR3 protein is CTSSSEAPGTDTQYF. DNA for the CDR3: TGTACCAGCAGTTCAGAGGCCCCGGGGACAGATACGCAGTATTTT.

This clonotype was found many times. The chain recombines TRBV12-3 or TRBV12-4 with TRBJ2-1, with D possibly being TRBD2 (5 bases). Trimming removed 5 bases from V and 5 bases from J, with 16 bases in between. CDR3 length: 15 residues. In DNA form, the CDR3 reads TGTGCCAGCAGTGTAGACTACTATGGCGACAATGAGCAGTTCTTC. Translation: CASSVDYYGDNEQFF.

This clonotype was recorded at least ten times. The chain joins TRBV28 to TRBJ2-1, with 11 nucleotides matching TRBD2. Germline-derived CDR1 and CDR2 are MDHEN and SYDVKM. The CDR3 is made up of 15 amino acids. The ends lost 8 bases at V and 9 bases at J; junction bases unmatched: 12. The CDR3 bases are TGTGCCAGCGGGGAGGTAGCGGGAGGGCCACTTGAGCAGTTCTTC. It encodes CASGEVAGGPLEQFF. Variable domain in full (rest from reference TRBV28 and TRBJ2-1): DVKVTQSSRYLVKRTGEKVFLECVQDMDHENMFWYRQDPGLGLRLIYFSYDVKMKEKGDIPEGYSVSREKKERFSLILESASTNQTSMYLCASGEVAGGPLEQFFGPGTRLTVL.

A note on this clonotype: This may arise from a read error, as a much more abundant clone is one base away. This chain connects TRBV12-5 to TRBJ2-1; D unresolved. The DNA matches TRBJ2-5 better at its end, which makes the J call doubtful. This CDR3 has 14 residues. From germline, CDR1 is LGHNT and CDR2 FRNRAP. CDR3 coding DNA: TGTGCTAGTGGTTTGGTGGGCCCAGAAGAGACCCAGTACTTC. Its protein is CASGLVGPEETQYF.

This clonotype was counted at least ten times. The rearrangement joins TRBV7-2 to TRBJ1-6; TRBD1 is a possible D gene (5 bases). This CDR3 contains 14 residues. V lost 3 bases, J lost 4 bases, and 7 bases lay in between. CDR1 is SGHTA, CDR2 FQGNSA, per germline. The CDR3 loop reads CASSLRGYNSPLHF. For the CDR3, the DNA is TGTGCCAGCAGCTTGAGGGGATATAATTCACCCCTCCACTTT. The whole variable domain, filled in from reference TRBV7-2 and TRBJ1-6, reads GAGVSQSPSNKVTEKGKDVELRCDPISGHTALYWYRQSLGQGLEFLIYFQGNSAPDKSGLPSDRFSAERTGGSVSTLTIQRTQQEDSAVYLCASSLRGYNSPLHFGNGTRLTVT.

The V gene is TRBV7-3, the J gene TRBJ2-4; D not resolved. The length of the CDR3 is 13 residues. V lost 5 bases, J lost 5 bases, and 10 bases lay in between. Germline V gives CDR1 SGHTA, CDR2 FQGTGA. CDR3 bases: TGTGCCAGCAGCCCCGATCATGAAAACATTCAGTACTTC. It specifies CASSPDHENIQYF.